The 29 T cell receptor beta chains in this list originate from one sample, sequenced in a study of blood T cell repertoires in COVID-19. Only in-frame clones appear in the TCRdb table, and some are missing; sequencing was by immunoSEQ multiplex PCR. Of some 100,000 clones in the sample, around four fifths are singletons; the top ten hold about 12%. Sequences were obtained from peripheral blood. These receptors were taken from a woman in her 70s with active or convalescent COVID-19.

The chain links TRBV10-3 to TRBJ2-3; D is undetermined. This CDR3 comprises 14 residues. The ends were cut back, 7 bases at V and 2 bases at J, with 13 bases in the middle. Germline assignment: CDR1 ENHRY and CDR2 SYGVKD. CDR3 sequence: CAINAVTPTDTQYF. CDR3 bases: TGTGCCATCAACGCAGTCACCCCCACAGATACGCAGTATTTT.

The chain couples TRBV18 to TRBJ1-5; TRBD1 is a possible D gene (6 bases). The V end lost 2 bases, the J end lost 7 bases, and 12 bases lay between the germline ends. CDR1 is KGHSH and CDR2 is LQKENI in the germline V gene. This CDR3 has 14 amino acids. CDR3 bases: TGTGCCAGCTCACCAGACCGGGACACGCAGCCCCAGCATTTT. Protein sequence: CASSPDRDTQPQHF.

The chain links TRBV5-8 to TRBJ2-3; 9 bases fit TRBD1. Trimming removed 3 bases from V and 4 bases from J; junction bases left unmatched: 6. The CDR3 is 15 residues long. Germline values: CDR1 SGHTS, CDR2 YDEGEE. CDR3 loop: CASSSSGTGSDTQYF. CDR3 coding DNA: TGTGCCAGCAGCTCATCCGGGACAGGGTCAGATACGCAGTATTTT. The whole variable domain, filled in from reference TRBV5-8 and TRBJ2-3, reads EAGVTQSPTHLIKTRGQQATLRCSPISGHTSVYWYQQALGLGLQFLLWYDEGEERNRGNFPPRFSGRQFPNYSSELNVNALELEDSALYLCASSSSGTGSDTQYFGPGTRLTVL.

CDR3 sequence (DNA): TGTGCCAGCTCACTCGACAGGGTTAATGAAAAACTGTTTTTT. Translation: CASSLDRVNEKLFF. This chain links TRBV18 with TRBJ1-4; TRBD1 agrees at 7 bases. V lost 4 bases, J lost 4 bases, and 3 bases stayed unmatched. CDR1 is KGHSH and CDR2 is LQKENI in the germline V gene. This CDR3 spans 14 amino acids.

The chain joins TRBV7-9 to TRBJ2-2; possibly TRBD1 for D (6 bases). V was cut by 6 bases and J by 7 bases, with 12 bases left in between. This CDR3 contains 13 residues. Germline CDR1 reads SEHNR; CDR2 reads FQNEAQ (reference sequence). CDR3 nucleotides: TGTGCCAGCAGGCCACAGGGTGGCGGGGAGCTGTTTTTT. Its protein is CASRPQGGGELFF.

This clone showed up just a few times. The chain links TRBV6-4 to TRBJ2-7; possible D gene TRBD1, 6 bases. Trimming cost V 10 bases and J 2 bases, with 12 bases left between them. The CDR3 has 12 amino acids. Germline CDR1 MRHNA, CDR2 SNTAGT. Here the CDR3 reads CAKMTGAYEQYF. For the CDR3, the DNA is TGTGCCAAGATGACAGGAGCCTACGAGCAGTACTTC.

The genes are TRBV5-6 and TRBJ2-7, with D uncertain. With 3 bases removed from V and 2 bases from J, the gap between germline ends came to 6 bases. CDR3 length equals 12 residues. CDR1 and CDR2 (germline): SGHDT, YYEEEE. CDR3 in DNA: TGTGCCAGCAGCTCCAGGACCTACGAGCAGTACTTC. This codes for CASSSRTYEQYF.

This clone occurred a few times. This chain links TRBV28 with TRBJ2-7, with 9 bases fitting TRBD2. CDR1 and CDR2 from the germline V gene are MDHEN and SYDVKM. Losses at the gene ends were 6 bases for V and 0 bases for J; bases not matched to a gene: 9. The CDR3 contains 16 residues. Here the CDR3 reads CASRHPAGGSSYEQYF. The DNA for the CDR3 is TGTGCCAGCAGGCACCCTGCGGGAGGGAGCTCCTACGAGCAGTACTTC. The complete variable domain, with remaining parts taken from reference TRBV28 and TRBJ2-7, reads DVKVTQSSRYLVKRTGEKVFLECVQDMDHENMFWYRQDPGLGLRLIYFSYDVKMKEKGDIPEGYSVSREKKERFSLILESASTNQTSMYLCASRHPAGGSSYEQYFGPGTRLTVT.

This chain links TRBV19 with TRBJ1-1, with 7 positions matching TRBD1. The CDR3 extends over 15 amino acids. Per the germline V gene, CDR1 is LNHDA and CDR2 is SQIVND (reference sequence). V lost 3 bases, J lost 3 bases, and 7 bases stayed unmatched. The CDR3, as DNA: TGTGCCAGTAGTATGCTGGGACAGATGGACACTGAAGCTTTCTTT. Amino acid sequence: CASSMLGQMDTEAFF.

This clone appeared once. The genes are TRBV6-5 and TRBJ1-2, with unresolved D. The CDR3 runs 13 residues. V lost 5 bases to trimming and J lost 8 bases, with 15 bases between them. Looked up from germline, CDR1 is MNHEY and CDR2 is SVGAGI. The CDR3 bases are TGTGCCAGCAGTACGAGTGGTGTGGGCGGCTACACCTTC. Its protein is CASSTSGVGGYTF.

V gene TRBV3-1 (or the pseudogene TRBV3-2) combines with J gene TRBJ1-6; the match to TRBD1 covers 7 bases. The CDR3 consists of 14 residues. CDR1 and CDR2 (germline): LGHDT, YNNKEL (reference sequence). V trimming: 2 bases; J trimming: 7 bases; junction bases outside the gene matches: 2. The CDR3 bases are TGTGCCAGCAGCCAACCGGGACAGAATTCACCCCTCCACTTT. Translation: CASSQPGQNSPLHF.

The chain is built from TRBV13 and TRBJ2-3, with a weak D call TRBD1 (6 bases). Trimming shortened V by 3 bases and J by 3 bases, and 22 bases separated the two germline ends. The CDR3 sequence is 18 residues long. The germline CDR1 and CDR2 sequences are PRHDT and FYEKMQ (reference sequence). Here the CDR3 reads CASSFTKIQGRSTDTQYF. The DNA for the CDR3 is TGTGCCAGCAGCTTCACTAAGATACAGGGTAGGTCGACAGATACGCAGTATTTT.

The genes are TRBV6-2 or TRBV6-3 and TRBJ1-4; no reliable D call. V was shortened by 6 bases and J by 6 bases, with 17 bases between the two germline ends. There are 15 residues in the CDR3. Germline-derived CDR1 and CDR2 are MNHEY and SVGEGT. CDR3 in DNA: TGTGCCAGCAGCCAACTAAGGCAGATTTATGAAAAACTGTTTTTT. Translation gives CASSQLRQIYEKLFF.

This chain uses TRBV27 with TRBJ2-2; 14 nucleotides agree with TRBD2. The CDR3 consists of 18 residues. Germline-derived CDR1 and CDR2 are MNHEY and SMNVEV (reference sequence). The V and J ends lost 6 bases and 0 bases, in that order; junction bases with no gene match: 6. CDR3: CASSRGLAGGANTGELFF. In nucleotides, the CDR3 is TGTGCCAGCAGCCGCGGACTAGCGGGGGGCGCGAACACCGGGGAGCTGTTTTTT.

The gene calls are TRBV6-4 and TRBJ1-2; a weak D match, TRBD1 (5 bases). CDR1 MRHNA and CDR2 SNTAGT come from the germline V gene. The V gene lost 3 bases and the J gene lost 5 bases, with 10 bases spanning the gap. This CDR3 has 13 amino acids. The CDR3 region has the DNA TGTGCCAGCAGTGAATCGGGGGGATATGGCTACACCTTC. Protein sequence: CASSESGGYGYTF.

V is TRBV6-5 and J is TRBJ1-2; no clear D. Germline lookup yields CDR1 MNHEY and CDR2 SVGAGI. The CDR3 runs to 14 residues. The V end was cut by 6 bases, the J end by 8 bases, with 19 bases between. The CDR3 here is CASRDGGLAQGYTF. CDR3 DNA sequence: TGTGCCAGCAGGGACGGAGGTCTGGCACAGGGCTACACCTTC.

The CDR3 nucleotides are TGTGCCAGCTCGGCGAAAGGAGACACCATATATTTT. It specifies CASSAKGDTIYF. V gene TRBV18 combines with J gene TRBJ1-3; D gene ambiguous. V was shortened by 6 bases and J by 8 bases, with 11 bases between the two germline ends. The germline CDR1 and CDR2 sequences are KGHSH and LQKENI. The CDR3 has 12 residues.

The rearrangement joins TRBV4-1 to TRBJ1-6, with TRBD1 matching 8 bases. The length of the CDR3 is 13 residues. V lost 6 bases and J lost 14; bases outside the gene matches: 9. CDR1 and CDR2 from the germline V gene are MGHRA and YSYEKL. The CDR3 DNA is TGCGCCAGCAGGGGACAGGTTCGGGAAACCCTCCACTTT. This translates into CASRGQVRETLHF.

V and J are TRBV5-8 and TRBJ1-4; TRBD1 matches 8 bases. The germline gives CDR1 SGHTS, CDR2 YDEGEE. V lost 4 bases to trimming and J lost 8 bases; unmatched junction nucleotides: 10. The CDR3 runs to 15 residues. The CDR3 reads CASSPPDRVGEKLFF. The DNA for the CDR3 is TGTGCCAGCAGCCCTCCGGACAGGGTGGGAGAAAAACTGTTTTTT.

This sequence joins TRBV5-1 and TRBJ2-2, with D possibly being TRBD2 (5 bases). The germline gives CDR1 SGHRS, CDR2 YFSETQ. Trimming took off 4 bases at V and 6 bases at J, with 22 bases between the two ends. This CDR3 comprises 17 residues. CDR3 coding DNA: TGCGCCAGCAGCCCGGAAGACACGCGGGTGACCGCCGGGGAGCTGTTTTTT. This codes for CASSPEDTRVTAGELFF.

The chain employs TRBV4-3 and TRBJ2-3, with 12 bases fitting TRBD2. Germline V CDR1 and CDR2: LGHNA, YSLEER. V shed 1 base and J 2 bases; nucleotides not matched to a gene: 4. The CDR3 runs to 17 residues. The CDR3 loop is CASSQGLAGASTDTQYF. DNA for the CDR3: TGCGCCAGCAGCCAAGGACTAGCGGGGGCCTCCACAGATACGCAGTATTTT.

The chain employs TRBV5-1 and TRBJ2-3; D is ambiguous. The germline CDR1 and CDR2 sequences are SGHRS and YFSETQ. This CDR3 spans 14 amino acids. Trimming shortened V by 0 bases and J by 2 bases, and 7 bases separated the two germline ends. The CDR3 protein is CASSLGSSTDTQYF. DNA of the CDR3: TGCGCCAGCAGCTTGGGCAGTTCCACAGATACGCAGTATTTT. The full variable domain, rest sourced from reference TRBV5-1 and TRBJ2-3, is KAGVTQTPRYLIKTRGQQVTLSCSPISGHRSVSWYQQTPGQGLQFLFEYFSETQRNKGNFPGRFSGRQFSNSRSEMNVSTLELGDSALYLCASSLGSSTDTQYFGPGTRLTVL.

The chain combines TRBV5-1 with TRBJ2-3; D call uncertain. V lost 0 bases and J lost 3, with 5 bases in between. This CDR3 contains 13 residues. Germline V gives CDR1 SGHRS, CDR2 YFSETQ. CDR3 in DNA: TGCGCCAGCAGCTTGGTTCCGACAGATACGCAGTATTTT. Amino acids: CASSLVPTDTQYF.

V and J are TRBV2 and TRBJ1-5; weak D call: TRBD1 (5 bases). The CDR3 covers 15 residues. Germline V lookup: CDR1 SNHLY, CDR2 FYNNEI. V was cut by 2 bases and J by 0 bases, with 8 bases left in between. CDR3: CASSESGGSNQPQHF. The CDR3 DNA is TGTGCCAGCAGTGAATCGGGGGGTAGCAATCAGCCCCAGCATTTT.

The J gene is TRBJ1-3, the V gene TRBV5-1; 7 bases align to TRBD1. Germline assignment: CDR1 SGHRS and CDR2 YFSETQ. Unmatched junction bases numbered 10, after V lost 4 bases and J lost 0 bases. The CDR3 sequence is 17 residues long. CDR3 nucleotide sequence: TGCGCCAGCAGCCCCTCGGGACAGCCTTTCTCTGGAAACACCATATATTTT. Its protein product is CASSPSGQPFSGNTIYF.

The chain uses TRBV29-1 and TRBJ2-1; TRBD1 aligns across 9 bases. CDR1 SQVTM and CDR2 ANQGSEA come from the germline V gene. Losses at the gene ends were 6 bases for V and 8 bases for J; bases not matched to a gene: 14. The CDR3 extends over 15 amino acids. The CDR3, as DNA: TGCAGCGTCGAACCACGGGACAGGGCGGTCGATGAGCAGTTCTTC. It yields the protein CSVEPRDRAVDEQFF.

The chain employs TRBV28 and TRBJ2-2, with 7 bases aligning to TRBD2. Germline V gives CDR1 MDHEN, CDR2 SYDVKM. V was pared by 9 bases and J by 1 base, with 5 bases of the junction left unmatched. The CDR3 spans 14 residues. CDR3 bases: TGTGCCAGTAGGGAGGGGATGAACACCGGGGAGCTGTTTTTT. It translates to CASREGMNTGELFF.

CDR3 bases: TGTGCCAGCAGCCCAGACAGGGTGTATGAAAAACTGTTTTTT. Amino acid sequence: CASSPDRVYEKLFF. The gene calls are TRBV28 and TRBJ1-4; the match to TRBD1 covers 7 bases. The length of the CDR3 is 14 residues. Trimming took 6 bases from V and 6 from J; bases not matched to a gene: 7. CDR1 is MDHEN, CDR2 SYDVKM, per germline.

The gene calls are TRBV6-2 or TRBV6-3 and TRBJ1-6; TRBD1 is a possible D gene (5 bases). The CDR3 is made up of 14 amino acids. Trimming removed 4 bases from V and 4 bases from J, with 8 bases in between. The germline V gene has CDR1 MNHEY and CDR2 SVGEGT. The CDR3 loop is CASSWGGYNSPLHF. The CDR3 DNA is TGTGCCAGCAGTTGGGGGGGGTATAATTCACCCCTCCACTTT.